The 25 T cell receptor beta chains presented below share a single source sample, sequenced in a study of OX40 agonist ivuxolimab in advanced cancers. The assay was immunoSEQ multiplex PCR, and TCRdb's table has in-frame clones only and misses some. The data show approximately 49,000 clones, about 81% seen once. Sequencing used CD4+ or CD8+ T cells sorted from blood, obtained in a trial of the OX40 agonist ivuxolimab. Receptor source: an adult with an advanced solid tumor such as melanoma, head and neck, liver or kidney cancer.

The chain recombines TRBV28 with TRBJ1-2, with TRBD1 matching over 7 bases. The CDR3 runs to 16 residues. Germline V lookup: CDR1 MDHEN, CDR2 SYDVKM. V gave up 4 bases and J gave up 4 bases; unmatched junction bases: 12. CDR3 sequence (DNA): TGTGCCAGCAGTTCACTCACAGGGGAGAGGGTCTATGGCTACACCTTC. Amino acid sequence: CASSSLTGERVYGYTF.

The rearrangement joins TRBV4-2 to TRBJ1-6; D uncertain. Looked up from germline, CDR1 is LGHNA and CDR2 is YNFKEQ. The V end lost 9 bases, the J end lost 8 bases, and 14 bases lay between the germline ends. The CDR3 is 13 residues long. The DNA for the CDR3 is TGTGCCAGTGGTGGGAGGAGGGATTCACCCCTCCACTTT. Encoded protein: CASGGRRDSPLHF.

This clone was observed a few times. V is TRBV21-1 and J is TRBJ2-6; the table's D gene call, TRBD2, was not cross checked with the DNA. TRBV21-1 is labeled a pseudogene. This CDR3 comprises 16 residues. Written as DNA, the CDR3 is TGTGCCAGCAGCAAAGAGGCGGGGTACGGGGCCAACGTCCTGACTTTC. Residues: CASSKEAGYGANVLTF.

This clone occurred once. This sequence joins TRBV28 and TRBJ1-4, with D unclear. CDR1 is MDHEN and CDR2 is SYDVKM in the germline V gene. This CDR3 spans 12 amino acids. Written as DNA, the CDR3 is TGTGCGATCCTCGCAACTAATGAAAAACTGTTTTTT. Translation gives CAILATNEKLFF.

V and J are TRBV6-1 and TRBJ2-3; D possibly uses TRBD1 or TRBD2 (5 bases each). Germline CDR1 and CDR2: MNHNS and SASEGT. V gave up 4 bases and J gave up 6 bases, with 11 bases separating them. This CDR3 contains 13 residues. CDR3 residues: CASSGFRDDTQYF. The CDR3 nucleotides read TGTGCCAGCAGTGGATTTCGGGACGATACGCAGTATTTT.

The CDR3 loop reads CASSLSQDNEQFF. CDR3 coding DNA: TGTGCCAGCAGCTTAAGTCAGGACAATGAGCAGTTCTTC. The rearrangement links TRBV7-3 to TRBJ2-1; D is unclear. The V and J ends lost 1 base and 5 bases respectively, with 6 bases between them. CDR3 length: 13 residues. CDR1 and CDR2 from the germline V gene are SGHTA and FQGTGA.

CDR3 residues: CASSSPLSAQYF. CDR3 DNA sequence: TGTGCCAGCAGTTCGCCCCTGTCGGCCCAGTACTTC. The rearrangement joins TRBV6-6 to TRBJ2-5; the D is unclear. CDR1 and CDR2 (germline): MNHNY, SVGAGI (reference sequence). The CDR3 is made up of 12 amino acids. V lost 4 bases to trimming and J lost 9 bases, with 12 bases between them.

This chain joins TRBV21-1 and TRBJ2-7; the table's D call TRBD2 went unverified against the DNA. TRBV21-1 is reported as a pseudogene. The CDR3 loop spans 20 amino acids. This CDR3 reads CASSFHCPRTSGRRAGEQYF. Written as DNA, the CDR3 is TGTGCCAGCAGCTTCCATTGCCCTAGGACTAGCGGGAGGCGGGCGGGCGAGCAGTACTTC.

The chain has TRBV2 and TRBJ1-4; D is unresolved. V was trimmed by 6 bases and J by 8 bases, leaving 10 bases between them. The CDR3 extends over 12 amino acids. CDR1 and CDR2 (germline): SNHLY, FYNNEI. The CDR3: CASSTEEEKLFF. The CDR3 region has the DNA TGTGCCAGCAGCACTGAAGAGGAAAAACTGTTTTTT.

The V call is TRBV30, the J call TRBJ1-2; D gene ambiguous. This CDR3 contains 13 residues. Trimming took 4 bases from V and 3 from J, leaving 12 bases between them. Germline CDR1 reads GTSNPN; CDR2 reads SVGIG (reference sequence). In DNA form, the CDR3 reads TGTGCCTGGAATGAGAATCTCGACTATGGCTACACCTTC. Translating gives CAWNENLDYGYTF. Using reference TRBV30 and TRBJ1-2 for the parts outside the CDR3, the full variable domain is SQTIHQWPATLVQPVGSPLSLECTVEGTSNPNLYWYRQAAGRGLQLLFYSVGIGQISSEVPQNLSASRPQDRQFILSSKKLLLSDSGFYLCAWNENLDYGYTFGSGTRLTVV.

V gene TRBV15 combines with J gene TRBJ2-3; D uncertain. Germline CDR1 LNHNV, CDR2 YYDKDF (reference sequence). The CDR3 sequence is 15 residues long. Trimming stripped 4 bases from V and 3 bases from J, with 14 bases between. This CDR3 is CATSIGGVETDTQYF. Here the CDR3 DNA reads TGTGCCACCAGCATTGGTGGGGTGGAAACAGATACGCAGTATTTT.

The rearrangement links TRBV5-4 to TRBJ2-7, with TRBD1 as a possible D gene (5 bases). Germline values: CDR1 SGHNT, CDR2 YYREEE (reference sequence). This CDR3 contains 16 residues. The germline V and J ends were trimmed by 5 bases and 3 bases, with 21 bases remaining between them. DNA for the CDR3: TGTGCCAGCAGTTTCGACAGTTGGTCTAGGGGCTACGAGCAGTACTTC. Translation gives CASSFDSWSRGYEQYF.

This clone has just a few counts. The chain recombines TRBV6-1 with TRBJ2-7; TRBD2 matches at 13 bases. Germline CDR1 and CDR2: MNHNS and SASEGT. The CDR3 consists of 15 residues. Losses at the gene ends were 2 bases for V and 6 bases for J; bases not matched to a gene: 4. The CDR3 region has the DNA TGTGCCAGCAGTGAAATCGGGACTAGCGGGATCGAGCAGTACTTC. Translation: CASSEIGTSGIEQYF.

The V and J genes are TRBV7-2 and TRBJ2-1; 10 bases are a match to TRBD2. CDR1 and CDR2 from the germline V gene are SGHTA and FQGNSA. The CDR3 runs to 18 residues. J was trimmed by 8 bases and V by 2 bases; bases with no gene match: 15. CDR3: CASSLLGGLAGVKDEQFF. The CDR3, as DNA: TGTGCCAGCAGCTTATTGGGGGGGCTAGCGGGAGTCAAGGATGAGCAGTTCTTC.

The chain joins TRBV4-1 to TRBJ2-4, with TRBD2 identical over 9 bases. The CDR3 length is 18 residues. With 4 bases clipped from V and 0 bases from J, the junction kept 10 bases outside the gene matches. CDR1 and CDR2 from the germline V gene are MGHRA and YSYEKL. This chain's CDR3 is CASSPTAGGPEAKNIQYF. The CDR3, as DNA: TGCGCCAGCAGCCCGACGGCGGGAGGGCCCGAAGCCAAAAACATTCAGTACTTC.

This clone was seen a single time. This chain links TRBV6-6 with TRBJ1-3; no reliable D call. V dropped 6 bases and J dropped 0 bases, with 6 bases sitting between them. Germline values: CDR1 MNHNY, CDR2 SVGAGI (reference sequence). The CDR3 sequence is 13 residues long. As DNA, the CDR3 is TGTGCCAGCAGAGACTTCTCTGGAAACACCATATATTTT. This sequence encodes CASRDFSGNTIYF.

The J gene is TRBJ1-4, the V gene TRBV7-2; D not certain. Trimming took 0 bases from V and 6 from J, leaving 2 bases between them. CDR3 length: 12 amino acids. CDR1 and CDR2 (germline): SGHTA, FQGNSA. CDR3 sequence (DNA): TGTGCCAGCAGCTTAGCGTATGAAAAACTGTTTTTT. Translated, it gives CASSLAYEKLFF.

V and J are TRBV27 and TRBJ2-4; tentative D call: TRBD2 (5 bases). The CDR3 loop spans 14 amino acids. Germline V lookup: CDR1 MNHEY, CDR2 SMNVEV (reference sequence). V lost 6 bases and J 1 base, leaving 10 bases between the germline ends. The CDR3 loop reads CASRPPGAKNIQYF. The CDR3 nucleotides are TGTGCCAGCAGACCCCCGGGGGCCAAAAACATTCAGTACTTC.

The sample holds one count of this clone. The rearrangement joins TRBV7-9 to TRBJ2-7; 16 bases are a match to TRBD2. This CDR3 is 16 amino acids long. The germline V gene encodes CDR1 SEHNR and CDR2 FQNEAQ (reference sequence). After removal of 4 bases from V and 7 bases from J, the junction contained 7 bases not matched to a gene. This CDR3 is CASSSGLAGGVREQYF. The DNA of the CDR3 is TGTGCCAGCAGCTCGGGACTAGCGGGAGGGGTTCGAGAGCAGTACTTC.

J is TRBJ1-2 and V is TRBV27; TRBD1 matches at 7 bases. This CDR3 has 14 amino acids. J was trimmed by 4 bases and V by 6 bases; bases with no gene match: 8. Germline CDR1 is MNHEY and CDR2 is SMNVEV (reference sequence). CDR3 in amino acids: CASRPGQLLYGYTF. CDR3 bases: TGTGCCAGCAGGCCGGGACAGCTTCTCTATGGCTACACCTTC.

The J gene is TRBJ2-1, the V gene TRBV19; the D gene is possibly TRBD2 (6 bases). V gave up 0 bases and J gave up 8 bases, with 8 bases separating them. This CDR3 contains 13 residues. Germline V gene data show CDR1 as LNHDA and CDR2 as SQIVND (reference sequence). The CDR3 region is CASSIDWGDEQFF. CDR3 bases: TGTGCCAGTAGTATAGATTGGGGGGATGAGCAGTTCTTC.

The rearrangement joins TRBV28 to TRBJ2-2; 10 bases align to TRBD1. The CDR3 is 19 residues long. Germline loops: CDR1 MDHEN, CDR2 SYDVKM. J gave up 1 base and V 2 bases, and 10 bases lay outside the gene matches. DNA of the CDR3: TGTGCCAGCAGTTTAATCCGGACAGGGGGTGGTGTGAACACCGGGGAGCTGTTTTTT. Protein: CASSLIRTGGGVNTGELFF. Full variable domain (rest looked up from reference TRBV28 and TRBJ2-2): DVKVTQSSRYLVKRTGEKVFLECVQDMDHENMFWYRQDPGLGLRLIYFSYDVKMKEKGDIPEGYSVSREKKERFSLILESASTNQTSMYLCASSLIRTGGGVNTGELFFGEGSRLTVL.

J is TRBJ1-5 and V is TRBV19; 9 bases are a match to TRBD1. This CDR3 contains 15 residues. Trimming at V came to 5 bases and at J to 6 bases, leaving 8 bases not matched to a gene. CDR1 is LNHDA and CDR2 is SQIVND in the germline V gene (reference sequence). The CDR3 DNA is TGTGCCAGTAGTCCTACAGGGGGCAGGAGTCAGCCCCAGCATTTT. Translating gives CASSPTGGRSQPQHF.

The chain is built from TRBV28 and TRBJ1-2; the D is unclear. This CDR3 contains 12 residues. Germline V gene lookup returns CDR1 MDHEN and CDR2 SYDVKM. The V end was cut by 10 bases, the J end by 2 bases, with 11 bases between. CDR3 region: CATQSSNYGYTF. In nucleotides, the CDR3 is TGTGCCACCCAGAGTTCCAACTATGGCTACACCTTC.

CDR3 nucleotides: TGCAGCGTTGGGGAACTAGCGTACGAGCAGTACTTC. Its translation is CSVGELAYEQYF. This chain links TRBV29-1 with TRBJ2-7; 7 bases are shared with TRBD2. The CDR3 extends over 12 amino acids. Trimming cost V 4 bases and J 4 bases; bases outside gene matches: 4. Germline V CDR1 and CDR2: SQVTM, ANQGSEA.